Listed below are T cell receptor beta chains from one sample, sequenced in a study of T-cell reconstitution after alpha-beta-depleted transplantation in children. TCRdb redid the calling of the PCR reads with MiXCR, one entry per CDR3 protein. The table records fewer than 750,000 distinct CDR3 sequences, 23% of them present only once. The sample was PBMCs, mostly from graft donor cells, taken 360 days after TCRalphabeta/CD19-depleted stem cell transplant. All receptors come from a boy in the first two years of life who had a stem cell transplant for acute myeloid leukemia, so the T cells may come from the graft donor. Both conserved end residues are trimmed from each CDR3. D genes are given only for firm matches.

v_gene,d_gene,j_gene,CDR3aa
TRBV7-9,.,TRBJ1-4,ASKRTVNEKLF
TRBV7-3,TRBD2,TRBJ2-5,ASSLTGGLADETQY
TRBV4-3,TRBD2,TRBJ2-7,ASSQDRRVAGALSYEQY
TRBV7-2,.,TRBJ2-3,ASRPDGASTDTQY
TRBV6-1,TRBD2,TRBJ2-3,ASRVTGVSGGPTDTQY
TRBV29-1,.,TRBJ1-1,SVEGRGGATEAF
TRBV15,TRBD2,TRBJ2-1,ATSRHRAGAYNEQF
TRBV20-1,.,TRBJ1-1,SARPPTPFSGDTEAF
TRBV20-1,.,TRBJ1-4,SARDGGSTNEKLF
TRBV20-1,TRBD2,TRBJ2-1,SARHSGVYNEQF
TRBV6-5,.,TRBJ2-7,ASSYWGSTREQY
TRBV29-1,.,TRBJ2-3,SGDRSGDTDTQY
TRBV9,.,TRBJ2-5,ASSKSRDYQETQY
TRBV6-4,TRBD1,TRBJ2-1,ASSPGQGRGISSYNEQF
TRBV15,.,TRBJ2-1,ATSRIGGNEQF
TRBV20-1,.,TRBJ2-5,SGGVQETQY
TRBV20-1,.,TRBJ2-4,SAEARQDLDIQY
TRBV4-3,.,TRBJ1-3,ASSQDDMGMGNTIY
TRBV24-1,.,TRBJ2-5,ATSATNRGGETQY
TRBV29-1,.,TRBJ1-2,SVQGGSNYGYT